The clone carrying this T cell receptor (beta chain) was observed many times. Its antigen is currently unknown. The CDR3 spans 17 residues. With V trimmed by 6 bases and J by 4 bases, 15 bases remained unmatched. This record belongs to a study of T cell repertoires in cytomegalovirus infection. In TCRdb, the reads were re-called with MiXCR into one record per CDR3 protein. Of roughly 640,000 distinct CDR3 sequences in the sample, 20% to 30% were seen once. Study-level points and caveats: HLA-C-restricted TCR beta clonotypes specific for CMV led the ex vivo response. Adding up the frequency of public TCR beta families identified people who carried CMV plus the relevant HLA.

This chain uses TRBV12-3 or TRBV12-4 with TRBJ1-2, with 9 nucleotides matching TRBD1. The sequenced sample was CD8+ T cells from PBMCs. This TCR was sampled from a human donor in good health (CMV status not recorded). Some clones in this sample may be carry-over from other donors' samples. The CDR3 DNA reads TGTGCCAGCAGGCAGGTTGGCGGGACAGGGATACTCTATGGCTACACCTTC. Translating gives CASRQVGGTGILYGYTF.